The 22 T cell receptor beta chains reported below all come from one sample, sequenced in a study of PD-1 blockade in classical Hodgkin lymphoma. Relapse after autologous stem cell transplantation occurred in every patient, and brentuximab vedotin exposure varied. Produced via immunoSEQ multiplex PCR; TCRdb's table is partial and in-frame only. The table includes under 110,000 clones, roughly 91% detected once. The specimen was peripheral blood mononuclear cells (PBMCs), collected before the second cycle of nivolumab. The receptors here all came from a human donor with classical Hodgkin lymphoma.

This sequence joins TRBV5-4 and TRBJ1-2; D may be TRBD1 (5 bases). Germline V gene lookup returns CDR1 SGHNT and CDR2 YYREEE (reference sequence). Trimming pared 5 bases from V and 13 bases from J, leaving 24 bases between. This CDR3 is built from 14 residues. CDR3 residues: CASRTGTVTTGITF. CDR3 nucleotides: TGTGCCAGCAGGACCGGGACGGTGACTACTGGCATCACCTTC.

The chain employs TRBV6-1 and TRBJ1-5, with D possibly TRBD1 on 6 matching bases. Trimming removed 3 bases at V and 4 bases at J, with 19 bases between. The germline CDR1 and CDR2 sequences are MNHNS and SASEGT. CDR3 size: 17 residues. Here the CDR3 reads CASSDSRGAGRNQPQHF. CDR3 in DNA: TGTGCCAGCAGTGATTCAAGGGGGGCAGGGCGGAATCAGCCCCAGCATTTT.

The chain recombines TRBV21-1 with TRBJ2-7; TRBD1, the D gene given by the table, was not confirmed from the DNA. TRBV21-1 is a pseudogene segment. The CDR3 spans 13 residues. CDR3 protein: CASRTGGAYEQYF. DNA of the CDR3: TGTGCCAGCAGGACAGGGGGCGCCTACGAGCAGTACTTC.

The gene calls are TRBV5-6 and TRBJ1-2, with D perhaps TRBD1 (5 bases). Germline assignment: CDR1 SGHDT and CDR2 YYEEEE. Trimming took 4 bases from V and 2 from J, leaving 9 bases between them. There are 13 residues in the CDR3. The CDR3 spells CASSGRGNYGYTF. As DNA, the CDR3 is TGTGCCAGCAGCGGGCGGGGGAACTATGGCTACACCTTC.

The J gene is TRBJ2-7, the V gene TRBV7-9; 10 positions agree with TRBD2. The ends lost 3 bases at V and 2 bases at J; junction bases unmatched: 1. Germline V gene data show CDR1 as SEHNR and CDR2 as FQNEAQ (reference sequence). The CDR3 is 14 amino acids. The CDR3 region has the DNA TGTGCCAGCAGCTTTCTAGCGGGGGCCTACGAGCAGTACTTC. It translates to CASSFLAGAYEQYF. The whole variable domain, remainder taken from reference TRBV7-9 and TRBJ2-7, is DTGVSQNPRHKITKRGQNVTFRCDPISEHNRLYWYRQTLGQGPEFLTYFQNEAQLEKSRLLSDRFSAERPKGSFSTLEIQRTEQGDSAMYLCASSFLAGAYEQYFGPGTRLTVT.

Only one count was recorded for this clone. This chain links TRBV25-1 with TRBJ1-2, with a tentative D call TRBD1 (6 bases). With 7 bases removed from V and 4 bases from J, the gap between germline ends came to 13 bases. Germline lookup yields CDR1 MGHDK and CDR2 SYGVNS. This CDR3 comprises 13 residues. CDR3 nucleotide sequence: TGTGCCAGCAACACACAGGGCTTCTATGGCTACACCTTC. Its translation is CASNTQGFYGYTF.

The V gene is TRBV7-9, the J gene TRBJ2-5; 9 bases fit TRBD2. J lost 1 base, V lost 4 bases, and 10 bases had no gene match. Germline V gene data show CDR1 as SEHNR and CDR2 as FQNEAQ (reference sequence). CDR3 size: 17 residues. The CDR3 reads CASSSTLAGLRQETQYF. The CDR3 DNA follows: TGTGCCAGCAGCTCGACCCTAGCGGGGTTACGCCAAGAGACCCAGTACTTC.

The J gene is TRBJ1-1, the V gene TRBV27; D gene unclear. The CDR3 has 14 amino acids. CDR1 MNHEY and CDR2 SMNVEV come from the germline V gene (reference sequence). V gave up 3 bases and J gave up 3 bases, with 11 bases separating them. In DNA, the CDR3 is TGTGCCAGCAGTTTTGGGTTTGGGGACACTGAAGCTTTCTTT. Encoded protein: CASSFGFGDTEAFF.

This chain uses TRBV12-5 with TRBJ1-4; D is unresolved. Per the germline V gene, CDR1 is LGHNT and CDR2 is FRNRAP. V was cut by 0 bases and J by 0 bases, with 20 bases left in between. This CDR3 contains 20 residues. The DNA of the CDR3 is TGTGCTAGTGGTTTGGTACCCACCTTACATGGAGCCGCAACTAATGAAAAACTGTTTTTT. As protein: CASGLVPTLHGAATNEKLFF.

The count of this clone is one. The genes are TRBV9 and TRBJ2-1, with a weak D call TRBD2 (6 bases). Germline V CDR1 and CDR2: SGDLS, YYNGEE. The CDR3 sequence is 15 residues long. Trimming stripped 0 bases from V and 5 bases from J, with 12 bases between. CDR3 region: CASSVGGGLNNEQFF. CDR3 nucleotide sequence: TGTGCCAGCAGCGTAGGTGGGGGGTTGAACAATGAGCAGTTCTTC.

V is TRBV6-5 and J is TRBJ1-2; TRBD1 aligns across 8 bases. J lost 5 bases, V lost 6 bases, and 5 bases had no gene match. This CDR3 region has 13 residues. CDR1 is MNHEY and CDR2 is SVGAGI in the germline V gene. For the CDR3, the DNA is TGTGCCAGCAGAAAGGGGACAGGATATGGCTACACCTTC. This encodes CASRKGTGYGYTF.

The V and J genes are TRBV4-3 and TRBJ1-6; D might be TRBD1 (6 bases). The CDR3 runs 17 residues. Germline V gene sequence: CDR1 LGHNA, CDR2 YSLEER. The germline V and J ends were trimmed by 1 base and 3 bases, with 13 bases remaining between them. The CDR3 here is CASSQVDMGHYNSPLHF. Here the CDR3 DNA reads TGCGCCAGCAGCCAAGTGGATATGGGACACTATAATTCACCCCTCCACTTT.

The rearrangement links TRBV27 to TRBJ2-2; the D gene is possibly TRBD1 (5 bases). The CDR3 covers 14 residues. Looked up from germline, CDR1 is MNHEY and CDR2 is SMNVEV (reference sequence). V lost 3 bases and J lost 4, with 9 bases in between. The CDR3 region has the DNA TGTGCCAGCAGTTTTCAGGGTGGCACCGGGGAGCTGTTTTTT. Translation: CASSFQGGTGELFF.

The chain combines TRBV5-6 with TRBJ1-2; tentatively, D is TRBD1 (6 bases). Trimming cost V 4 bases and J 4 bases, with 14 bases left between them. CDR3 length: 14 residues. Germline CDR1 reads SGHDT; CDR2 reads YYEEEE. CDR3 loop: CASSIGGSGYGYTF. CDR3 coding DNA: TGTGCCAGCAGCATAGGGGGTTCCGGCTATGGCTACACCTTC.

This chain joins TRBV14 and TRBJ2-2, with D perhaps TRBD1 (6 bases). V was cut by 4 bases and J by 7 bases, with 13 bases left in between. The CDR3 extends over 14 amino acids. In germline, CDR1 is SGHDN, CDR2 FVKESK. The CDR3 protein is CASSRIQGNGELFF. The DNA of the CDR3 is TGTGCCAGCAGCCGTATCCAGGGGAACGGGGAGCTGTTTTTT.

This clone is deemed medium-sized. The chain couples TRBV4-3 to TRBJ2-3; 9 nucleotides agree with TRBD2. CDR1 is LGHNA, CDR2 YSLEER, per germline. Unmatched junction bases numbered 4, after V lost 1 base and J lost 5 bases. The CDR3 consists of 15 residues. The CDR3 loop reads CASSQGGSGGDTQYF. CDR3 sequence (DNA): TGCGCCAGCAGCCAAGGGGGTAGCGGGGGAGATACGCAGTATTTT.

This chain links TRBV6-4 with TRBJ2-1; weak D call: TRBD2 (6 bases). V was shortened by 3 bases and J by 6 bases, with 18 bases between the two germline ends. This CDR3 is built from 16 residues. CDR1 is MRHNA and CDR2 is SNTAGT in the germline V gene. The CDR3 spells CASSESTSQISNEQFF. In DNA, the CDR3 is TGTGCCAGCAGTGAGTCTACTAGCCAGATAAGCAATGAGCAGTTCTTC.

The chain joins TRBV7-9 to TRBJ2-7; D is uncertain. Germline CDR1 reads SEHNR; CDR2 reads FQNEAQ (reference sequence). V gave up 1 base and J gave up 5 bases, with 6 bases separating them. The CDR3 is 12 amino acids. Written as DNA, the CDR3 is TGTGCCAGCAGCTTAGATACAGACGAGCAGTACTTC. The encoded protein is CASSLDTDEQYF.

This chain links TRBV6-6 with TRBJ2-7; 9 nucleotides agree with TRBD1. With 9 bases clipped from V and 3 bases from J, the junction kept 9 bases outside the gene matches. Germline CDR1 reads MNHNY; CDR2 reads SVGAGI (reference sequence). The CDR3 loop spans 14 amino acids. For the CDR3, the DNA is TGTGCCAGTGGCATGGGGACAGGGATCTACGAGCAGTACTTC. This translates into CASGMGTGIYEQYF.

This chain connects TRBV7-7 to TRBJ2-2, with TRBD2 as a possible D gene (7 bases). CDR1 and CDR2 (germline): SSHAT, FNYEAQ (reference sequence). This CDR3 is 15 amino acids long. The V gene lost 5 bases and the J gene lost 7 bases, with 17 bases spanning the gap. The CDR3 nucleotides are TGTGCCAGCAGCCCTGGGGGGGGCTGGGGCGGGGAGCTGTTTTTT. Translating gives CASSPGGGWGGELFF.

V usage is TRBV19 and J usage is TRBJ2-5; D ambiguous. In germline, CDR1 is LNHDA, CDR2 SQIVND (reference sequence). The CDR3 totals 13 residues. Trimming took off 5 bases at V and 1 base at J, with 8 bases between the two ends. CDR3 protein: CASSWAPQETQYF. The CDR3 DNA follows: TGTGCCAGTAGTTGGGCCCCCCAAGAGACCCAGTACTTC.

The chain has TRBV15 and TRBJ2-6; D is undetermined. The CDR3 runs to 15 residues. V lost 1 base and J lost 0, with 4 bases in between. The germline gives CDR1 LNHNV, CDR2 YYDKDF (reference sequence). CDR3 residues: CATSRGVSGANVLTF. The CDR3 coding sequence is TGTGCCACCAGCAGAGGGGTCTCTGGGGCCAACGTCCTGACTTTC.